This TCR beta chain emerged from a study of blood T cell repertoires in COVID-19. The wider study: Sites across the United States, Italy and Spain contributed samples from acute and convalescent COVID-19. T cells, B-cell-depleted T cells, or PBMCs supplied cDNA or gDNA.

The data were produced by immunoSEQ multiplex PCR, yet TCRdb's version contains in-frame clones alone and is incomplete. Of approximately 65,000 clones listed, about 86% were seen once; the top ten hold 3.5% to 4.5%. This sequence was found in a middle-aged man with acute or convalescent COVID-19. The sample comprised peripheral blood.

CDR3 loop: CASSQGLALSGANVLTF. The CDR3 DNA follows: TGCGCCAGCAGCCAGGGACTAGCCCTCTCTGGGGCCAACGTCCTGACTTTC. The J gene is TRBJ2-6, the V gene TRBV4-1; 9 bases are a match to TRBD2. The CDR3 covers 17 residues. Trimming cost V 3 bases and J 0 bases; bases outside gene matches: 3. In germline, CDR1 is MGHRA, CDR2 YSYEKL.